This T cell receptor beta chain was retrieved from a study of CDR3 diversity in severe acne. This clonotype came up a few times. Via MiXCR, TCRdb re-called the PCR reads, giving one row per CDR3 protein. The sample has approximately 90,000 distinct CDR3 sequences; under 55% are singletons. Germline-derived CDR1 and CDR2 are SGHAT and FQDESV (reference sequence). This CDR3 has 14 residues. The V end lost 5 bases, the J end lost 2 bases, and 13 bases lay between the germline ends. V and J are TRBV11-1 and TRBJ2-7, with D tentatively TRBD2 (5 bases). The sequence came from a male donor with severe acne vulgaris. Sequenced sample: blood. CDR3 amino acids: CASSQGTGTYEQYF. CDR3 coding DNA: TGTGCCAGCAGCCAAGGCACGGGAACCTACGAGCAGTACTTC.